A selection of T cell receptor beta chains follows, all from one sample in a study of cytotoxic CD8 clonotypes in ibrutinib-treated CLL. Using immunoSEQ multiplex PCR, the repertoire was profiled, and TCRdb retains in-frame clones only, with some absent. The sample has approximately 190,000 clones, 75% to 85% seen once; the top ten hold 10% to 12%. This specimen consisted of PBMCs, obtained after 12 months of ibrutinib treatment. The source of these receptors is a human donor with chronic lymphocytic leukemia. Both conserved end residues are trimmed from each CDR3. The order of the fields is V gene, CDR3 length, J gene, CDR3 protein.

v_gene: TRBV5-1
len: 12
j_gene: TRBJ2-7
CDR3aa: ASSEGTIRYEQY

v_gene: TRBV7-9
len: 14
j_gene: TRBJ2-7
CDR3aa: ASSLDLTGEFYEQY

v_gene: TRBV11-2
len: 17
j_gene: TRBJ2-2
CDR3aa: ASSFPKGGGKPNTGELF

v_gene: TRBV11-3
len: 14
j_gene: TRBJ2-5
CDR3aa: ASSLDGNREGETQY

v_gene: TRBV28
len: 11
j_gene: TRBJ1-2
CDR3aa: ASNIDRNYGYT

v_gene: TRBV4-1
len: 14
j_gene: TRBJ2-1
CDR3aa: ASSQDSGGPVNEQF

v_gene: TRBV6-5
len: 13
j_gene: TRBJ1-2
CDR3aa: ASSGWTGPNYGYT

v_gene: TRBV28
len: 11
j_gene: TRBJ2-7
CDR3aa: ASSMTGPYEQY

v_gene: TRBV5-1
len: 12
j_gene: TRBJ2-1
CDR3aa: ASSLAQGYNEQF

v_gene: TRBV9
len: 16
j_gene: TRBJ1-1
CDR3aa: ASSVGGGALNRRTEAF

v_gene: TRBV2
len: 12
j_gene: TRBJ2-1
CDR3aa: ASSEGTDYNEQF

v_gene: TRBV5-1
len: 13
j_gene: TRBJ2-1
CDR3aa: ASSLLGGYKNEQF

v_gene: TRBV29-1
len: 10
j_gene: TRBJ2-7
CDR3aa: SPETPEGEQY

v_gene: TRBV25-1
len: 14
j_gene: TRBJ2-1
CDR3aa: ASSETGTSVDNEQF

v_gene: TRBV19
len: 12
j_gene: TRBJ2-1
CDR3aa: ASRGQGPYNEQF

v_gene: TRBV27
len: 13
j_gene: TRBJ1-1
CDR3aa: ASSSTLQIYTEAF

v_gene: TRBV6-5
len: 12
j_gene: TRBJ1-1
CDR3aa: ASSARRVDTEAF

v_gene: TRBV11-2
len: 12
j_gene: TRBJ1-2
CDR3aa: ASSLGFREGGYT

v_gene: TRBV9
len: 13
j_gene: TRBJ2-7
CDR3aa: ASSPRGAGSYEQY

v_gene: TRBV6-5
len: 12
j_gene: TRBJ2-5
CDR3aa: ASRGTVPMETQY

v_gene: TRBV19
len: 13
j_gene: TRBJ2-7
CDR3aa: ASSTWTGSRDEQY

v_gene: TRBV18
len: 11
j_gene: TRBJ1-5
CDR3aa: ASSPGSQEPQH

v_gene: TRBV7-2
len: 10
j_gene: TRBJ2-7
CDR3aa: ASSSIGYEQY

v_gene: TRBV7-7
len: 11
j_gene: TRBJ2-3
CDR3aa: ASSPGGGDTQY

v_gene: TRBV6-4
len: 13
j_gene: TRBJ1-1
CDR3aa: ASSGLRDSDTEAF

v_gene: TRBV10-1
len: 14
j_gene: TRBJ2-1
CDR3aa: ASRVPGLGSYNEQF

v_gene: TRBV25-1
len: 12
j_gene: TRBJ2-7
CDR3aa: ASSNGRRGDEQY

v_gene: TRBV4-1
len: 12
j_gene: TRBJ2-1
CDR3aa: ASSHWTGPNEQF

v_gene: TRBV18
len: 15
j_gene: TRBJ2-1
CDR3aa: ASSPPVTGGAYNEQF

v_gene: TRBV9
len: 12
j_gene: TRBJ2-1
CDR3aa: ASSPRTSVYEQF

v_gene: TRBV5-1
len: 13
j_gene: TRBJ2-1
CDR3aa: ASSPNPGQGYEQF

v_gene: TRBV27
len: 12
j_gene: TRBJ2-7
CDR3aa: ASSLGGGVDEQY